This T cell receptor beta chain was sequenced for a study of a mutant IDH1 vaccine in newly diagnosed glioma (dated by TCRdb to the early 2020s). Broadly, across the study: Vaccination began 4-6 weeks after radiotherapy alone, or alongside temozolomide cycles in the chemotherapy-containing groups. Of the 30 to 35 patients who were treated, approximately 60% were male and 37.5% were female, and the mean age was around 43 years. Prior to enrollment, standard therapy consisting of radiotherapy alone, temozolomide alone, or radiochemotherapy with temozolomide had been administered to patients, with the combination being received by most patients. For exploratory analyses, fewer than 30 treated patients had longitudinal TCRB deep sequencing done wherever samples were available. Visit V12 was the week-35 safety follow-up and visit V13 was the week-47 end of study. Peripheral blood was collected at six visits: V03 (baseline), V05, V07, V10, V12 and V13. What the work shows at the level of the full study, not this receptor alone: Immune responses induced by the vaccine were seen in roughly 95% of patients across multiple MHC alleles. Selection of PBMC samples for TCRB deep sequencing was based on availability. No apparent relationship was observed between pseudoprogression and alterations in the top peripheral T cell clonotypes detected by TCRB sequencing. According to the authors, sample limitations meant that analyses of patient blood samples could not be reproduced.

The CDR3 runs 14 amino acids, cysteine and phenylalanine included. Left in the record is the CDR3 DNA by itself, 42 bases read in frame from the first base. Clipping removes 3 bases from V and 7 bases from J, with 4 as the unmatched junction base count. CDR1 SGHKS and CDR2 YYEKEE were looked up in the germline V gene (reference sequence). The method behind the library was the immunoSEQ multiplex PCR assay. The hsTCRB Kit was used according to the manufacturer's protocol to amplify rearranged TCR beta chain sequences. TCRB libraries were sequenced on an Illumina MiSeq. Per the original workflow: Demultiplexing, trimming and gene mapping were performed with the kit vendor's proprietary platform. The immuneACCESS repertoire file appears here via TCRdb, limited to in-frame rearrangements. These files lack a portion of the clones; in checked studies, under half of the deficit traces to unresolved V genes, and the cause of the others is not known. V and J calls and clone size come straight from that table; D and trimming were deduced from the DNA. Across this sample there are tens of thousands of clones, with roughly 86% seen only once. The leading ten clones occupy over 15% of the sample.

Concerning this clone itself: What antigen it recognizes has not been identified. Per-nucleotide qualities are absent, and no much larger clonotype sits a single base away.

The time point tag for this specimen amounts to: week 35, safety follow-up. Each vaccine dose, consisting of 300 ug of a 20-mer mutant IDH1 peptide in Montanide, was administered subcutaneously with topical imiquimod. Patients received eight vaccinations in weeks 1, 3, 5, 7, 11, 15, 19 and 23, corresponding to visits V03 through V10. Donors had newly diagnosed WHO grade 3 or 4 IDH1-mutant astrocytomas with loss of nuclear ATRX. The samples were drawn from NOA16, a multicentre, single-arm, open-label phase I trial in Germany that tested a mutant IDH1 peptide vaccine in humans for the first time. Genomic DNA for TCRB sequencing was extracted from EDTA blood using the DNeasy Blood and Tissue Kit.

The sequenced sample was PBMCs, obtained from a glioma patient whose treatment included an IDH1 peptide vaccine. The receptor comes from a man aged 30-40 years with glioma. This sequence uses TRBV5-5 and TRBJ1-4; 9 central nucleotides agree with TRBD1. The CDR3 here reads CASSSTGGSEKLFF. The DNA sequence is given as TGTGCCAGCAGCTCGACAGGGGGTAGTGAAAAACTGTTTTTT.